The TCR beta chain described here comes from a study of low-dose radiotherapy and immunotherapy resistance in tumors. Study information: Doses delivered to Cohort 2 were 1 Gy per fraction every two weeks, amounting to 13 Gy over 26 weeks.

With TRAV- and TRBV-specific primers, first-strand cDNA was made, covering the alpha and beta chains. Over roughly 19 PCR cycles, TCRs were amplified from a constant-region primer and V-primer adapter. Amplification of the isolated mRNA used in vitro transcription. TCRdb itself ran the reads through MiXCR, one entry per CDR3 protein. The table has about 100,000 distinct CDR3 sequences, around 21% seen once; the top ten hold over 4%. Looked up from germline, CDR1 is MNHEY and CDR2 is SVGEGT. The ends lost 6 bases at V and 5 bases at J; junction bases unmatched: 4. This CDR3 is 13 amino acids long. As for time point: after trial treatment. Stated treatment: LDRT plus nivolumab, ipilimumab, low-dose cyclophosphamide and aspirin (RACIN trial). Along with nivolumab and ipilimumab, donors received aspirin, low-dose cyclophosphamide and low-dose radiotherapy. Eligible patients bore advanced solid tumors devoid of tumor-infiltrating lymphocytes.

This clonotype originated in a male donor with prostate cancer. V gene TRBV6-2 or TRBV6-3 combines with J gene TRBJ1-5; TRBD1 matches at 7 bases. Source: PBMCs, taken after low-dose radiotherapy plus immunotherapy. The CDR3 DNA sequence: TGTGCCAGCAGCTCTACAGGGGATCAGCCCCAGCATTTT. Translating it yields CASSSTGDQPQHF.